This is a list of T cell receptor beta chains from one sample in a study of beta chain features in type 1 diabetes. Libraries were prepared by immunoSEQ multiplex PCR; TCRdb keeps only in-frame clonotypes and omits some of them. Among about 190,000 clones listed, approximately 8.4% were seen once. The specimen was central memory CD4+ T cells from blood. Receptors were obtained from a man aged 18 to 35 with type 1 diabetes. Both conserved end residues are part of each CDR3. Each record gives: CDR3 length, V gene, J gene, clone size, D gene, CDR3 DNA, CDR3 protein. The D gene is left open where the match is weak. Clone size is shown for a subset of rows, as once, few, many or a class of expanded clone.

13	TRBV4-1	TRBJ1-2	many	TRBD1	TGCGCCAGCAGCCTCGGGACAGAGGGCGGCTACACCTTC	CASSLGTEGGYTF
14	TRBV28	TRBJ2-2	.	.	TGTGCCAGCAGCCCTGGAGGGGTCGCCGGGGAGCTGTTTTTT	CASSPGGVAGELFF
14	TRBV6-5	TRBJ2-1	.	TRBD2	TGTGCCAGCAGTGCATCTAGCGGGGGCAATGAGCAGTTCTTC	CASSASSGGNEQFF
18	TRBV28	TRBJ2-5	few	TRBD2	TGTGCCAGCAGTTTAGGTAGACTAGCGGGAGGGCCCGGAGAGACCCAGTACTTC	CASSLGRLAGGPGETQYF
13	TRBV18	TRBJ2-1	few	.	TGTGCCAGCTCAATAAACAGGGGAGGAGAGCAGTTCTTC	CASSINRGGEQFF
15	TRBV10-1	TRBJ2-3	few	TRBD1	TGCGCCAGCAGCTCCGGGGACAGGGAGGCAGATACGCAGTATTTT	CASSSGDREADTQYF
11	TRBV2	TRBJ2-1	.	.	TGTGCCAGCAAGGCAGCGTATGAGCAGTTCTTC	CASKAAYEQFF
12	TRBV6-4	TRBJ2-7	.	.	TGTGCCAGCAGTGACGGGGCAGACGAGCAGTACTTC	CASSDGADEQYF
16	TRBV5-4	TRBJ2-3	few	TRBD2	TGTGCCAGCAGCCCCTTCGGACTAGCGGGGGGAGATACGCAGTATTTT	CASSPFGLAGGDTQYF
18	TRBV23-1	TRBJ2-7	few	.	TGCGCCAGCAGTCAACCCAAGGGGGGGGCAGGGGGCAAGAACGAGCAGTACTTC	CASSQPKGGAGGKNEQYF
15	TRBV6-5	TRBJ1-1	few	.	TGTGCCAGCAGTCCCAAGGGGGTGGGGCACACTGAAGCTTTCTTT	CASSPKGVGHTEAFF
15	TRBV5-6	TRBJ2-7	few	.	TGTGCCAGCGGAGGGCGGACGGGCAGCTCCTACGAGCAGTACTTC	CASGGRTGSSYEQYF
14	TRBV2	TRBJ2-1	.	.	TGTGCCAGCCTGAGGAAGGGGCTGGGCAATGAGCAGTTCTTC	CASLRKGLGNEQFF
13	TRBV18	TRBJ1-3	.	.	TGTGCCAGTTTACTGTTCTCTGGAAACACCATATATTTT	CASLLFSGNTIYF
15	TRBV29-1	TRBJ1-5	few	.	TGCAGCGTTGAAGAAGGGACTTTTACGAACCAGCCCCAGCATTTT	CSVEEGTFTNQPQHF
15	TRBV5-1	TRBJ2-7	.	TRBD2	TGCGCCAGCACCGACCCCCGGGAGGGCGAACGAGAGCAGTACTTC	CASTDPREGEREQYF
14	TRBV6-6	TRBJ1-6	.	.	TGTGCCAGCAGTTCACAGGCGTTATCCTCACCCCTCCACTTT	CASSSQALSSPLHF
18	TRBV5-6	TRBJ2-3	few	.	TGTGCCAGCAGCTTGCTAGGTGCGGGGAGGGGGAGGACAGATACGCAGTATTTT	CASSLLGAGRGRTDTQYF
16	TRBV28	TRBJ2-3	many	TRBD2	TGTGCCAGCAGTTTATCAGGGACTAGCGGGAGGGATACGCAGTATTTT	CASSLSGTSGRDTQYF
16	TRBV30	TRBJ2-7	.	TRBD2	TGTGCCTGGAGAATCACCGGGGGAGGGAGCTCCTACGAGCAGTACTTC	CAWRITGGGSSYEQYF
15	TRBV6-5	TRBJ2-1	.	.	TGTGCCAGCAGACGCAGCGGCTTAACTTACAATGAGCAGTTCTTC	CASRRSGLTYNEQFF
13	TRBV15	TRBJ2-1	.	.	TGTGCCACCAGCAGAGTCACAGAGAGTGAGCAGTTCTTC	CATSRVTESEQFF
14	TRBV19	TRBJ2-3	.	.	TGTGCCAGTAGTACGGCGAGGAGCACAGATACGCAGTATTTT	CASSTARSTDTQYF
15	TRBV28	TRBJ2-5	few	TRBD2	TGTGCCAGCAGTCCCCAGCGGGGGGCCCAAGAGACCCAGTACTTC	CASSPQRGAQETQYF
14	TRBV6-6	TRBJ1-2	.	TRBD1	TGTGCCAGCAGAGATCGGACAGGGGGCAATGGCTACACCTTC	CASRDRTGGNGYTF
12	TRBV5-1	TRBJ2-7	few	TRBD1	TGCGCCAGTCATGGAACAGGGGACGAGCAGTACTTC	CASHGTGDEQYF
11	TRBV5-1	TRBJ2-3	few	.	TGCGCCAGCTTACCGATCGGGACGCAGTATTTT	CASLPIGTQYF
12	TRBV19	TRBJ2-3	few	TRBD2	TGTGCCAGTGGAGCGGGAGCAGATACGCAGTATTTT	CASGAGADTQYF
17	TRBV11-2	TRBJ2-1	.	TRBD2	TGTGCCAGCAGCTTACTACCTAGCGGCACCTCCTACAATGAGCAGTTCTTC	CASSLLPSGTSYNEQFF
12	TRBV5-1	TRBJ1-2	few	.	TGCGCCAGCAGCTTGCCCGGGGATGGCTACACCTTC	CASSLPGDGYTF
16	TRBV10-3	TRBJ2-7	.	TRBD2	TGTGCCATCAGTGATCTCTCGAGGACTAGCGGGGGAACCGTGTACTTC	CAISDLSRTSGGTVYF
13	TRBV5-6	TRBJ1-2	.	.	TGTGCCAGCAGCTCAAGCGCAGGGTATGGCTACACCTTC	CASSSSAGYGYTF
14	TRBV6-5	TRBJ2-1	.	TRBD2	TGTGCCAGCAGCACTAGCGGGATGATCCTTGAGCAGTTCTTC	CASSTSGMILEQFF
13	TRBV11-2	TRBJ1-1	.	.	TGTGCCAGCAGCTTATCAGGGTACCCTGAAGCTTTCTTT	CASSLSGYPEAFF
15	TRBV15	TRBJ2-5	few	TRBD2	TGTGCCACCAGCCCTCGGGGGGGGGCAAAAGAGACCCAGTACTTC	CATSPRGGAKETQYF
14	TRBV10-3	TRBJ2-3	many	TRBD2	TGTGCCATCAGGGGGACTAGTTTGGCAGATACGCAGTATTTT	CAIRGTSLADTQYF
11	TRBV7-2	TRBJ2-1	few	.	TGTGCCAGCAGATTTAACAATGAGCAGTTCTTC	CASRFNNEQFF
17	TRBV5-1	TRBJ2-7	.	.	TGCGCCAGCAGCTTGGGGCCCGGGGTTGACCCTCCCTACGAGCAGTACTTC	CASSLGPGVDPPYEQYF
14	TRBV30	TRBJ1-2	.	.	TGTGCCTGGAGTGAGCAAGGGTCGGGAGATGGCTACACCTTC	CAWSEQGSGDGYTF
15	TRBV4-1	TRBJ1-2	few	.	TGCGCCAGCAGCCAGGGGGGGGCGTTTAACTATGGCTACACCTTC	CASSQGGAFNYGYTF